This TCR beta chain was sequenced during a study of technical replicates of blood from several donors. The V and J ends lost 2 bases and 9 bases respectively, with 12 bases between them. The CDR3 has 13 residues. Germline loops: CDR1 SGDLS, CDR2 YYNGEE. Repertoires were generated with immunoSEQ multiplex PCR, while TCRdb's copy carries only in-frame clones and drops some. This table has approximately 81,000 clones, roughly 95% appearing once. This clone was counted once. Sequences were obtained from T cells isolated from PBMCs. The genes are TRBV9 and TRBJ2-1, with D unclear. This clonotype originated in a human donor in good health. CDR3 DNA sequence: TGTGCCAGCAGCGTCACGGGTGGCGGTGAGCAGTTCTTC. Encoded protein: CASSVTGGGEQFF. Complete variable domain (other parts from reference TRBV9 and TRBJ2-1): DSGVTQTPKHLITATGQRVTLRCSPRSGDLSVYWYQQSLDQGLQFLIQYYNGEERAKGNILERFSAQQFPDLHSELNLSSLELGDSALYFCASSVTGGGEQFFGPGTRLTVL.